This T cell receptor beta chain was identified during a study of blood T cell repertoires in COVID-19. Germline V CDR1 and CDR2: MNHEY, SVGAGI. V lost 6 bases and J 0 bases, leaving 6 bases between the germline ends. This CDR3 spans 13 amino acids. The assay was immunoSEQ multiplex PCR, and TCRdb's table has in-frame clones only and misses some. In the table there are about 50,000 clones, around nine tenths of which are singletons. The source is a human donor in a cohort sampled during active COVID-19. Sequencing was carried out using peripheral blood. The gene calls are TRBV6-5 and TRBJ1-3; D unclear. Here the CDR3 reads CASSRDSGNTIYF. CDR3 in DNA: TGTGCCAGCAGCCGGGACTCTGGAAACACCATATATTTT.